This is a list of T cell receptor beta chains from one sample in a study of blood T cell repertoires in COVID-19. Method: immunoSEQ multiplex PCR; TCRdb's copy keeps in-frame clones and lacks some. Of 250,000 to 350,000 clones in the sample, almost 90% were seen once. The sequenced sample consisted of peripheral blood. The receptor set was obtained from a woman aged 25-40 years with COVID-19, enrolled during active disease. Both conserved end residues are part of each CDR3. D genes are given only for firm matches. Only part of the rows carry a size: once, few, many, or a class if the clone is expanded.

TRBJ2-7	NA	TRBV28	NA	TGTGCCAGCAGGGCTGGGGGGACGAGCCGCGAGCAGTACTTC	CASRAGGTSREQYF
TRBJ1-5	NA	TRBV28	once	TGTGCCAGCAGTTTATACTATAGCAATCAGCCCCAGCATTTT	CASSLYYSNQPQHF
TRBJ2-2	TRBD2	TRBV9	NA	TGTGCCAGCAGCGTAGTAGCGGGAGGGCCGTTTGGCACCGGGGAGCTGTTTTTT	CASSVVAGGPFGTGELFF
TRBJ1-5	TRBD1	TRBV5-1	many	TGCGCCAGCAGCCCCGGGACAGTTAGCAATCAGCCCCAGCATTTT	CASSPGTVSNQPQHF
TRBJ1-1	NA	TRBV7-3	NA	TGTGCCAGCAGCTTAACGCAGTACACTGAAGCTTTCTTT	CASSLTQYTEAFF
TRBJ2-7	NA	TRBV18	NA	TGTGCCAGCTCACTTATGGATGGGCCCTACGAGCAGTACTTC	CASSLMDGPYEQYF
TRBJ2-1	NA	TRBV6-5	NA	TGTGCCAGCAGTTACTTTGCAGGGTTTAACAATGAGCAGTTCTTC	CASSYFAGFNNEQFF
TRBJ2-1	TRBD2	TRBV28	NA	TGTGCCAGCTCAAGACTAGCGGAACCTTACAATGAGCAGTTCTTC	CASSRLAEPYNEQFF
TRBJ2-1	NA	TRBV10-3	few	TGTGCCATCAAACCCCAGGGTGGTGTTAGTGATGAGCAGTTCTTC	CAIKPQGGVSDEQFF
TRBJ1-2	NA	TRBV28	NA	TGTGCCAGCAGTTTAGAGGGCCGAAGGCACGGCTACACCTTC	CASSLEGRRHGYTF
TRBJ1-6	NA	TRBV28	once	TGTGCCAGCAGTTTATACGGGCGGGGTTTGAATAATTCACCCCTCCACTTT	CASSLYGRGLNNSPLHF
TRBJ2-7	NA	TRBV28	once	TGTGCCAGTACAAAAGGGGACACAACCTACGAGCAGTACTTC	CASTKGDTTYEQYF
TRBJ2-7	TRBD2	TRBV15	NA	TGTGCCACCAGCAGAGATCGCAGCGGGAGATCCTACGAGCAGTACTTC	CATSRDRSGRSYEQYF
TRBJ1-5	NA	TRBV15	NA	TGTGCCACCAGCAGAGAACAGGGAACTCAGCCCCAGCATTTT	CATSREQGTQPQHF
TRBJ2-2	TRBD1	TRBV18	NA	TGTGCCAGCTCACCGCAGGGGGCTCTCACCGGGGAGCTGTTTTTT	CASSPQGALTGELFF
TRBJ1-5	NA	TRBV19	NA	TGTGCCAGTAGTATAGCCGCGCAGCCCCAGCATTTT	CASSIAAQPQHF
TRBJ2-5	NA	TRBV6-5	NA	TGTGCCAGCAGCTCCTCAGCGGGCACGGAGACCCAGTACTTC	CASSSSAGTETQYF
TRBJ1-2	TRBD1	TRBV5-4	NA	TGTGCCAGCAGCTTGGGGGGACAGTGGGATTATGGCTACACCTTC	CASSLGGQWDYGYTF
TRBJ2-1	NA	TRBV30	NA	TGTGCCTGGACAAAGGGAGTAGACAATGAGCAGTTCTTC	CAWTKGVDNEQFF
TRBJ2-7	TRBD2	TRBV28	NA	TGTGCCAGCAGTTACAGCGGGAGGGCCTCCTACGAGCAGTACTTC	CASSYSGRASYEQYF
TRBJ1-1	NA	TRBV30	NA	TGTGCCTGGAGAAAGTCCCTACCCGAAACTGAAGCTTTCTTT	CAWRKSLPETEAFF
TRBJ2-3	NA	TRBV28	NA	TGTGCCAGCGGGTGGGCAAACACAGATACGCAGTATTTT	CASGWANTDTQYF
TRBJ2-7	NA	TRBV5-1	NA	TGCGCCAGCAGCTTGCAGGGTATCACCTACGAGCAGTACTTC	CASSLQGITYEQYF
TRBJ2-1	NA	TRBV2	once	TGTGCCAGCAGACTCCTTAGGGGGGGTTACAATGAGCAGTTCTTC	CASRLLRGGYNEQFF
TRBJ1-6	TRBD1	TRBV4-1	NA	TGCGCCAGCAGCCAACGGGACAGGGATTCACCCCTCCACTTT	CASSQRDRDSPLHF
TRBJ1-1	NA	TRBV19	NA	TGTGCCAGTCGGAGGACTGAAGCTTTCTTT	CASRRTEAFF
TRBJ2-5	NA	TRBV9	NA	TGTGCCAGCAGCGTAGAGCCAGGGGATACGGAGACCCAGTACTTC	CASSVEPGDTETQYF
TRBJ2-7	TRBD1	TRBV30	once	TGTGCCTGGAGTAGTTGGACAGGCTACGAGCAGTACTTC	CAWSSWTGYEQYF
TRBJ2-7	NA	TRBV19	NA	TGTGCCAGTAGTTCCTGGTCGGGAGAGGGCGAGCAGTACTTC	CASSSWSGEGEQYF
TRBJ2-5	NA	TRBV7-9	NA	TGTGCCAGCAGCTTATTTGAACGGGGAGAGACCCAGTACTTC	CASSLFERGETQYF
TRBJ1-3	TRBD1	TRBV2	NA	TGTGCCAGCAGTGAGGAACAGGGGAGCGGAAACACCATATATTTT	CASSEEQGSGNTIYF
TRBJ1-1	NA	TRBV6-5	NA	TGTGCCAGCCAAAGGGGTTCGGGCACTGAAGCTTTCTTT	CASQRGSGTEAFF
TRBJ2-1	TRBD2	TRBV5-1	NA	TGCGCCAGCAGCTCCGGACTAGCGGACTACAATGAGCAGTTCTTC	CASSSGLADYNEQFF
TRBJ1-2	NA	TRBV18	NA	TGTGCCAGCTCAAGCGACAGCATCTATGGCTACACCTTC	CASSSDSIYGYTF
TRBJ2-7	TRBD2	TRBV6-5	NA	TGTGCCAGCAGTTCCCTAGCGGGAGGCAGCTCCTACGAGCAGTACTTC	CASSSLAGGSSYEQYF
TRBJ1-3	NA	TRBV10-3	NA	NA	CAISTSDSQGSGNTIYF
TRBJ1-2	NA	TRBV5-6	NA	TGTGCCAGCAGCTTGGGTTTTGGAGATTCTGGTGGCTACACCTTC	CASSLGFGDSGGYTF
TRBJ1-2	NA	TRBV9	NA	TGTGCCAGCAGCACCCTAAGGGACTCTAACTATGGCTACACCTTC	CASSTLRDSNYGYTF
TRBJ1-6	NA	TRBV6-1	NA	TGTGCCAGCAGAACCGGGGAGAATTCACCCCTCCACTTT	CASRTGENSPLHF
TRBJ2-1	TRBD1	TRBV4-2	NA	TGTGCCAGCAGCCAACGACTAGGACAGGGGAACTACAATGAGCAGTTCTTC	CASSQRLGQGNYNEQFF
TRBJ2-7	TRBD1	TRBV9	NA	TGTGCCAGCAGCGTAGGGTGGGCAGGGGGCCCCGATGGGCAGTACTTC	CASSVGWAGGPDGQYF